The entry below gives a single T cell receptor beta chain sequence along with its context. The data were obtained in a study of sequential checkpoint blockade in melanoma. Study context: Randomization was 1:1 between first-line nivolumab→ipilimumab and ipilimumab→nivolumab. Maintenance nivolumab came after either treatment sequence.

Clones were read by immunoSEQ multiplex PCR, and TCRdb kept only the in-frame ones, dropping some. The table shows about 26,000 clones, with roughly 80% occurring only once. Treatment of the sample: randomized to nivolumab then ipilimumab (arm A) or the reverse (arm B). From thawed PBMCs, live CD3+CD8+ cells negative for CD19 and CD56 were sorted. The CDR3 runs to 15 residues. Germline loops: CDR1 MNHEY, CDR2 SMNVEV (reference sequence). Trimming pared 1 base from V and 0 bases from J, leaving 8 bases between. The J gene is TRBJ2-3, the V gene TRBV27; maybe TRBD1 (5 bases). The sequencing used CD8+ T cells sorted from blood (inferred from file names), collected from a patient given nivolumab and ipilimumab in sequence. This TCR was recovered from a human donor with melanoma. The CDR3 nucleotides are TGTGCCAGCAGTTTATTGGGGCCAAGCACAGATACGCAGTATTTT. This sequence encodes CASSLLGPSTDTQYF.